The T cell receptor beta chain under discussion was sequenced for a study of blood T cell repertoires in COVID-19 (dated by TCRdb to the early 2020s). The study in broad terms: Samples covering the acute and convalescent phases of COVID-19 were provided by collaborators in the United States, Italy and Spain. Deeply sampled blood TCRbeta repertoires from subjects exposed to, actively infected with, or recovered from COVID-19 were included in the dataset. The repertoires were made available in a free public database intended to serve as a resource for research on the immune response to SARS-CoV-2. The material from the prospective study consisted of cDNA or gDNA derived from T cells, B-cell-depleted T cells, or PBMCs. The samples were drawn from two sources: the first 160 participants of the ongoing ImmuneRACE study, and 1,000 to 1,500 subjects contributed by 6 global collaborators. Where available, HLA class I and class II types were taken from metadata supplied by the sample provider and were not determined by assay-based typing. A de-identified subject ID, COVID-19 status, age in years and sex were almost always included in the sample metadata. The research as a whole found: The amount of clinical and demographic metadata varied by source and participant and was provided uncurated.

The immunoSEQ Assay, a bias-controlled multiplex PCR, was used to amplify TCRbeta CDR3 regions from genomic DNA. Per the authors' processing: Within the assay, amplification of reference gene primers was used to estimate how many nucleated cells each sample contained. To quantify the absolute abundance of each unique TCRbeta CDR3 rearrangement, sequence reads were collapsed and filtered. Productive Simpson clonality was computed per sample as the square root of Simpson's diversity index over productive rearrangements. In its TCRdb copy, this immuneACCESS table keeps in-frame sequences only and misses some clones. Where compared with another copy, unresolved V genes explain less than half of these, and the others have no known cause. Clone size and the V and J calls come from that table; the DNA yielded D and trimming. The sample has around 210,000 clones on record, approximately 85% of them singletons. Roughly 4.6% of the sample is taken by the ten largest.

Comments on this clone: Its target antigen remains unknown. No much larger clonotype is one base removed from it; base qualities were not supplied.

One collaborating source in Seattle enrolled patients during active infection and followed them longitudinally through the course of disease. Whole blood was collected in K2EDTA tubes by collaborating institutions according to the institutions' own protocols. For TCRbeta analysis, collaborators shipped samples as frozen whole blood, isolated PBMCs, or DNA extracted from either of those sample types. Spanning cysteine to phenylalanine, the CDR3 consists of 11 amino acids. Only the CDR3 DNA is retained, 33 bases long and in frame from the first base. At the junction V is shortened by 6 bases and J by 6 bases, with 7 bases in between.

In this chain, TRBV12-3 or TRBV12-4 is recombined with TRBJ2-3; no confident D gene assignment can be made. The sample taken for sequencing was peripheral blood. The receptor was isolated from a man aged 50-59 years with COVID-19, enrolled during active disease. The nucleotide sequence reads TGTGCCAGCAGCCAGGCGGATACGCAGTATTTT. The encoded protein is CASSQADTQYF.